This TCR beta chain was profiled in a study of technical replicates of blood from a handful of donors. Produced via immunoSEQ multiplex PCR; TCRdb's table is partial and in-frame only. The sample yields some 74,000 clones, less than 97% seen once. CDR3 length: 14 amino acids. Germline values: CDR1 SGHTA, CDR2 FQGNSA. V lost 1 base to trimming and J lost 6 bases, with 11 bases between them. The sample consisted of T cells isolated from PBMCs. The chain combines TRBV7-2 with TRBJ2-3, with a tentative D call TRBD2 (6 bases). This TCR came from a human donor in good health. DNA for the CDR3: TGTGCCAGCAGCTTAGAACTAGCTTCGGATACGCAGTATTTT. Translating it yields CASSLELASDTQYF.